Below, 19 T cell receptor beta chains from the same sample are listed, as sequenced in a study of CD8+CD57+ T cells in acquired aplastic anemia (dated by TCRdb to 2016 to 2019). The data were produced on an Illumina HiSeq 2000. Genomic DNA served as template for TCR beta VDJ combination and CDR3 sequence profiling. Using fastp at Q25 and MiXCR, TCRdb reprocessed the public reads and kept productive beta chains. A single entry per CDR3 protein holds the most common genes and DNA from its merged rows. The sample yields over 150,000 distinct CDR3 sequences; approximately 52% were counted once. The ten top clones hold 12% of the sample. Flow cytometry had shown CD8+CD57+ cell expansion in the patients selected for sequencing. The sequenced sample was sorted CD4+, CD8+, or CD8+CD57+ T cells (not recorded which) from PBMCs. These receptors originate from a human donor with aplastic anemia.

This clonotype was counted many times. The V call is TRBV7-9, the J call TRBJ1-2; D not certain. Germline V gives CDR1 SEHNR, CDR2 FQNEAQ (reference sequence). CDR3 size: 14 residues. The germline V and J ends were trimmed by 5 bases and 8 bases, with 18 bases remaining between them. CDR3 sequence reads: CASSPGSPWNGYTF. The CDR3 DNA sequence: TGTGCCAGCAGCCCTGGAAGCCCGTGGAACGGCTACACCTTC. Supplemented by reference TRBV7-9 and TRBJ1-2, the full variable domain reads DTGVSQNPRHKITKRGQNVTFRCDPISEHNRLYWYRQTLGQGPEFLTYFQNEAQLEKSRLLSDRFSAERPKGSFSTLEIQRTEQGDSAMYLCASSPGSPWNGYTFGSGTRLTVV.

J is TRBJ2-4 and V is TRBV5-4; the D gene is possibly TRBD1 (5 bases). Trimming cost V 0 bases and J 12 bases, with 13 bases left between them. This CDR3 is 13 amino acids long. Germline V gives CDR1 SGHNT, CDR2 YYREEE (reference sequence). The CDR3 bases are TGTGCCAGCAGCTTGGATGCAGGGTGGGATCAGTACTTC. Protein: CASSLDAGWDQYF.

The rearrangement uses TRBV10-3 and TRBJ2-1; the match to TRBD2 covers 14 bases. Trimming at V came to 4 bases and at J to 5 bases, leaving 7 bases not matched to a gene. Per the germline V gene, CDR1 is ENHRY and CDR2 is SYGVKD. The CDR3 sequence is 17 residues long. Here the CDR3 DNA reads TGTGCCATCAGTGGTGTGTGGACTAGCGGGGGGAACAATGAGCAGTTCTTC. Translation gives CAISGVWTSGGNNEQFF.

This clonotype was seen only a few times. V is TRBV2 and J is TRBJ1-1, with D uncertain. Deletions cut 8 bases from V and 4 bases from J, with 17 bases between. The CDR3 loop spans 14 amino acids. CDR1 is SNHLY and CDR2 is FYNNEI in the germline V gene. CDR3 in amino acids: CASLPPVTGTEAFF. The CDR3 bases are TGTGCCAGCCTTCCCCCCGTGACGGGCACTGAAGCTTTCTTT.

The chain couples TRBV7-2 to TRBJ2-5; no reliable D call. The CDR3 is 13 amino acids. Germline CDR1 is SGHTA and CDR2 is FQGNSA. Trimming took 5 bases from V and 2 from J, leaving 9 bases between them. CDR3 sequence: CASSLTVQETQYF. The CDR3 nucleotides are TGTGCCAGCAGCCTGACTGTACAAGAGACCCAGTACTTC.

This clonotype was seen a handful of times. CDR3 nucleotide sequence: TGTGCCATCAGTGAGTCGAGGACAGCAATGAACACTGAAGCTTTCTTT. Encoded protein: CAISESRTAMNTEAFF. The V gene is TRBV10-3, the J gene TRBJ1-1; tentative D call: TRBD1 (6 bases). Trimming pared 0 bases from V and 0 bases from J, leaving 11 bases between. Germline CDR1 reads ENHRY; CDR2 reads SYGVKD. The CDR3 consists of 16 residues.

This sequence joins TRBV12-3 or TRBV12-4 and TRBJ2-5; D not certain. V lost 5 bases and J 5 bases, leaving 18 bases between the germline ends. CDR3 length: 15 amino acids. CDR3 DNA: TGTGCCAGCAGTGGTCAGGCCAGAGCGTCGGAGACCCAGTACTTC. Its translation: CASSGQARASETQYF.

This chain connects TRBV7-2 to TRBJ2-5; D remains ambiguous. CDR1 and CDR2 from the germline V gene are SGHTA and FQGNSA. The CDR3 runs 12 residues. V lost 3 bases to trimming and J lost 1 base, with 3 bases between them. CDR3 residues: CASSFSQETQYF. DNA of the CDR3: TGTGCCAGCAGCTTCAGCCAAGAGACCCAGTACTTC.

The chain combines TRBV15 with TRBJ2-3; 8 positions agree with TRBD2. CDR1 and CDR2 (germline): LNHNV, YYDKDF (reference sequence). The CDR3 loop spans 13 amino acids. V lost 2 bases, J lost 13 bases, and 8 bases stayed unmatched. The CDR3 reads CATSRSSGSDEYF. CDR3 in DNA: TGTGCCACCAGCAGATCAAGCGGGAGCGACGAGTATTTT.

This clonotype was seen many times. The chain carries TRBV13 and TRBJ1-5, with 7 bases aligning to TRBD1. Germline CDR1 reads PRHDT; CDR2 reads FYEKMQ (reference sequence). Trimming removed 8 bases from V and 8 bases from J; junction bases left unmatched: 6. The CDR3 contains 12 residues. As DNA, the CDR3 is TGTGCCAGCGCAAACAGGGGAAAGCCCCAGCATTTT. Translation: CASANRGKPQHF.

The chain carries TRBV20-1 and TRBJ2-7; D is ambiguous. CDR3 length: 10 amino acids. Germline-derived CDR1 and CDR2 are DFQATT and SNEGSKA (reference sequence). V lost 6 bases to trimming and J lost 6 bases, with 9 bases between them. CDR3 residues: CSAHFVEQYF. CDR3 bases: TGCAGTGCGCACTTTGTCGAGCAGTACTTC.

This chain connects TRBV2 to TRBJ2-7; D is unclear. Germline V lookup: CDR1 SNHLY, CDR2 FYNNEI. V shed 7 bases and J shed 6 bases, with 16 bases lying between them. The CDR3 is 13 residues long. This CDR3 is CASNGVFTFEQYF. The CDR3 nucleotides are TGTGCCAGCAATGGAGTATTTACCTTCGAGCAGTACTTC.

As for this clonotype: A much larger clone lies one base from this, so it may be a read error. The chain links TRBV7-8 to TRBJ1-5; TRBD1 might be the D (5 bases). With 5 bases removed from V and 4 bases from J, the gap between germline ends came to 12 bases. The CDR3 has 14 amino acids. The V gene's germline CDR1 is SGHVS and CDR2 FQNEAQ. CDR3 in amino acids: CASSPPGANQPQHF. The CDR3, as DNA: TGTGCCAGCAGCCCCCCCGGGGCAAATCAGCCCCAGCATTTT.

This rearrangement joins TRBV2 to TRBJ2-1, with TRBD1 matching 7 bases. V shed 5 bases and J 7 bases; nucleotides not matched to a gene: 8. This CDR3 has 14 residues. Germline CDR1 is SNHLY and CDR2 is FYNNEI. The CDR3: CASSPRSGGNEQFF. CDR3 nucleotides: TGTGCCAGCAGTCCTCGGTCAGGGGGTAATGAGCAGTTCTTC.

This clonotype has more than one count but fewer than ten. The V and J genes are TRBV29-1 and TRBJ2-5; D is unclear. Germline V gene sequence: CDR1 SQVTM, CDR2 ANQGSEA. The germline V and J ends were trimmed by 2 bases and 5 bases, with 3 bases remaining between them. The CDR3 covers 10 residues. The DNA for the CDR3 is TGCAGCGTTGAAAGGGAGACCCAGTACTTC. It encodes CSVERETQYF.

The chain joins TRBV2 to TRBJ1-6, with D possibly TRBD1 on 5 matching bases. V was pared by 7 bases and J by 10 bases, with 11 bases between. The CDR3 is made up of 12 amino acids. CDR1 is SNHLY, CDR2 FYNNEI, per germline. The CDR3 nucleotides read TGTGCCAGCACAGGGTCTAACTCACCCCTCCACTTT. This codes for CASTGSNSPLHF. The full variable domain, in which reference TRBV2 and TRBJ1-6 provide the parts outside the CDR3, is EPEVTQTPSHQVTQMGQEVILRCVPISNHLYFYWYRQILGQKVEFLVSFYNNEISEKSEIFDDQFSVERPDGSNFTLKIRSTKLEDSAMYFCASTGSNSPLHFGNGTRLTVT.

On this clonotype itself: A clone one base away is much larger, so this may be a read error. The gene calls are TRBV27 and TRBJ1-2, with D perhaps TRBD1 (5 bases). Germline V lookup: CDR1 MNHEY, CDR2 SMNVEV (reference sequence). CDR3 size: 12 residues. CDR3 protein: CASVGRDHGCTF. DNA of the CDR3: TGTGCCAGCGTGGGGCGAGACCATGGCTGCACCTTC.

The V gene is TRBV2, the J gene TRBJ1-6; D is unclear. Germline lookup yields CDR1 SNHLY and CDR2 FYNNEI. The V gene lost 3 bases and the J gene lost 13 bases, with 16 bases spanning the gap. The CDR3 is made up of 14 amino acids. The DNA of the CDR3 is TGTGCCAGCAGTGAGCCTCCCAGTGCGCTTCCCCTCCACTTT. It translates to CASSEPPSALPLHF.

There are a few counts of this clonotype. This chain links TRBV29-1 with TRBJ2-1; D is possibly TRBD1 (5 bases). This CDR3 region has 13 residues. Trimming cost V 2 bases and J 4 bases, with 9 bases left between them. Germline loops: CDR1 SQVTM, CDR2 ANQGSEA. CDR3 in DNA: TGCAGCGTTGAAACAGGCGGATACAATGAGCAGTTCTTC. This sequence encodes CSVETGGYNEQFF.